This TCR beta chain was recorded in a study of cytomegalovirus exposure and HLA in healthy donors. The CDR3 covers 13 residues. Germline CDR1 reads LNHDA; CDR2 reads SQIVND (reference sequence). Trimming shortened V by 1 base and J by 1 base, and 5 bases separated the two germline ends. Primers included in the PCR were 60 Vbeta and 13 Jbeta primers. Sequencing used immunoSEQ multiplex PCR; TCRdb keeps in-frame clones, though not all of them. The sample lists about 190,000 clones, over 60% occurring once. The sequence derives from a man between 25 and 39 years old in good health and CMV-seropositive. The chain employs TRBV19 and TRBJ2-7, with unresolved D. Sequencing was performed on PBMCs. The CDR3: CASSIGQSYEQYF. The CDR3 DNA follows: TGTGCCAGTAGTATAGGTCAGTCCTACGAGCAGTACTTC.